This T cell receptor beta chain was sequenced in a study of tumor-infiltrating lymphocytes in primary liver carcinoma. For the study at large: These patients were men and women whose ages were 30 to 69 years. Productive TCRbeta read yields ran from roughly 3.6 to 7.1 million per sample and were similar between tissues. Study-level findings and limits: Tumor region pairs showed greater overlap than either tumor-adjacent or tumor-blood pairs did.

Extraction of RNA together with DNA used about 17-30 mg of unsorted bulk tissue. Surgeons treated the primary liver carcinoma of the patients by surgical resection. The investigators made TCR beta cDNA from approximately 500 ng total RNA, using a constant-region primer. Three-round nested multiplex PCR performed with slightly modified ARM-PCR produced the TCR beta libraries. In the first two PCR rounds, TRBV1-TRBV30 forward primers were paired with a C-beta reverse primer, and each round lasted around 10 cycles. TCRdb passed the multiplex PCR reads through MiXCR, listing each CDR3 protein once. The data show around 71,000 distinct CDR3 sequences, with 70% to 75% seen just once and roughly an eighth held by the top ten. The CDR3 loop spans 18 amino acids. Germline V gene sequence: CDR1 MDHEN, CDR2 SYDVKM. The V segment lost 10 bases and the J segment 4 bases; nucleotides outside the gene matches: 16.

Of note for this clonotype: What it recognizes is unknown.

The V and J genes are TRBV28 and TRBJ2-3, with 14 bases fitting TRBD2. This clonotype originated in a woman aged 55 to 70 with primary liver carcinoma and hepatitis B virus infection. Sequencing was carried out using liver tumor tissue from sampling region 4. Specified subset: tumor region T4, right-lateral pole. Here the CDR3 DNA reads TGTGCCAACAATTTACCGACTAGCGGGAGGGTTGGGGCAGATACGCAGTATTTT. Residues: CANNLPTSGRVGADTQYF.